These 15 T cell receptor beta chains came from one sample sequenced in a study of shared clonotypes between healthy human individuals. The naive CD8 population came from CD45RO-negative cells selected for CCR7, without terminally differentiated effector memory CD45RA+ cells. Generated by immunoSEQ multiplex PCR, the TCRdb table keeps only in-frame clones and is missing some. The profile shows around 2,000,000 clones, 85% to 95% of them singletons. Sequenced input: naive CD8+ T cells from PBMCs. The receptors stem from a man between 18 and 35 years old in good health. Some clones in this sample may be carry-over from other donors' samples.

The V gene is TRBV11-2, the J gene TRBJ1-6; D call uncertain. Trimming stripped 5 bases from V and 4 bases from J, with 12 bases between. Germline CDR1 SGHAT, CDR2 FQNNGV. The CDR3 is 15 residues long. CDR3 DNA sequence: TGTGCCAGCAGCCTATCCTCGGATTATAATTCACCCCTCCACTTT. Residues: CASSLSSDYNSPLHF.

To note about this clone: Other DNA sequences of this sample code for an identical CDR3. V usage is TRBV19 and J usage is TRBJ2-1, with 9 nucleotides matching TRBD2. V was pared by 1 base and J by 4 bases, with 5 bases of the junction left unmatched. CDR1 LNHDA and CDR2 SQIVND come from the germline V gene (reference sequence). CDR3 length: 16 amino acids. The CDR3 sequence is CASSIVGLAGYNEQFF. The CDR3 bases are TGTGCCAGTAGTATAGTCGGCCTAGCGGGGTACAATGAGCAGTTCTTC.

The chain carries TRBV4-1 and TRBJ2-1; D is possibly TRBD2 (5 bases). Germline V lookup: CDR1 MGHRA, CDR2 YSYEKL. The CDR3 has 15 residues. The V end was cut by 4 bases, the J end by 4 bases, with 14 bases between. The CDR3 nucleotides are TGCGCCAGCAGCCCCTCCACGGGGTTTTACAATGAGCAGTTCTTC. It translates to CASSPSTGFYNEQFF.

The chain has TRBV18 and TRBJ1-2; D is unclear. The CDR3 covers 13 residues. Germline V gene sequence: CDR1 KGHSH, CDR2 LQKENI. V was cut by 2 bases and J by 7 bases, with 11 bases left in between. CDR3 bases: TGTGCCAGCTCACCAGACGGGGAAGCTGGCTACACCTTC. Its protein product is CASSPDGEAGYTF.

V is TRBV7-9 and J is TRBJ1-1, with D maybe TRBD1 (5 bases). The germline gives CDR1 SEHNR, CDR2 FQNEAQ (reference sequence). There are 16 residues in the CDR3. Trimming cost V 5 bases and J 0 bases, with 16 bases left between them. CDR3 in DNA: TGTGCCAGCAGCGTTAGCGGGGCTGGGATGAACACTGAAGCTTTCTTT. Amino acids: CASSVSGAGMNTEAFF. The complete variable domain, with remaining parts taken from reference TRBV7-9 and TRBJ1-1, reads DTGVSQNPRHKITKRGQNVTFRCDPISEHNRLYWYRQTLGQGPEFLTYFQNEAQLEKSRLLSDRFSAERPKGSFSTLEIQRTEQGDSAMYLCASSVSGAGMNTEAFFGQGTRLTVV.

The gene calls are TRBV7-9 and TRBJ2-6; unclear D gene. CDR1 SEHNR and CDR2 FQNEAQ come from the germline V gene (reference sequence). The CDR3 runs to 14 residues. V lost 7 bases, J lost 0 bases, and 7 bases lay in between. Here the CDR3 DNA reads TGTGCCAGCACCGTCCTCTCTGGGGCCAACGTCCTGACTTTC. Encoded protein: CASTVLSGANVLTF.

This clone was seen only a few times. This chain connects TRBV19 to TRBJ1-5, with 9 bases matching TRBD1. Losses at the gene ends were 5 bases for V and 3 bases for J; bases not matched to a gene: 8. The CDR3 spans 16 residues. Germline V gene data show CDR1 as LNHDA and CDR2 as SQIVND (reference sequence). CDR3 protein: CASSDPRTGANQPQHF. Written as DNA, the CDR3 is TGTGCCAGTAGTGACCCGAGGACAGGGGCCAATCAGCCCCAGCATTTT. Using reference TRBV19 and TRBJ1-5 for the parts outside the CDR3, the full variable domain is DGGITQSPKYLFRKEGQNVTLSCEQNLNHDAMYWYRQDPGQGLRLIYYSQIVNDFQKGDIAEGYSVSREKKESFPLTVTSAQKNPTAFYLCASSDPRTGANQPQHFGDGTRLSIL.

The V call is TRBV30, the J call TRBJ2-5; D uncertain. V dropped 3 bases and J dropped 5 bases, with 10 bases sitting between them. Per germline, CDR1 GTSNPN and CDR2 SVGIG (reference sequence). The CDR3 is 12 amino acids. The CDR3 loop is CAWRVGWETQYF. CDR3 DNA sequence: TGTGCCTGGAGGGTGGGTTGGGAGACCCAGTACTTC.

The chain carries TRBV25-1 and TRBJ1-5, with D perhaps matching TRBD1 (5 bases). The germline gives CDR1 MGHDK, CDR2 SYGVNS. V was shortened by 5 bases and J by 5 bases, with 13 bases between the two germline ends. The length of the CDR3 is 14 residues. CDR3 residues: CASSPVGGDQPQHF. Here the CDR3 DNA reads TGTGCCAGCAGTCCCGTGGGGGGGGATCAGCCCCAGCATTTT.

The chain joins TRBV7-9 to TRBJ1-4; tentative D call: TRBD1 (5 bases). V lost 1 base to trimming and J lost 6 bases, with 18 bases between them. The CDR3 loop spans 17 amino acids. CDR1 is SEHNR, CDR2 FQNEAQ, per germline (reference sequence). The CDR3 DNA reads TGTGCCAGCAGCTTAGGCCCCGTCGGGGCGGTAGATGAAAAACTGTTTTTT. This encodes CASSLGPVGAVDEKLFF.

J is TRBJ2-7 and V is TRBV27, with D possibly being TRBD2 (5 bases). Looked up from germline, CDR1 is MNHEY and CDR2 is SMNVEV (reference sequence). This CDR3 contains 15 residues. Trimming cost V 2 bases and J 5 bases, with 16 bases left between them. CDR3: CASSLSVEGLNEQYF. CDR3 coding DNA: TGTGCCAGCAGTTTAAGTGTCGAGGGTCTCAACGAGCAGTACTTC.

The CDR3 reads CASSPPGPLEQYF. The CDR3 DNA is TGTGCCAGCTCACCCCCGGGTCCTCTCGAGCAGTACTTC. The chain couples TRBV18 to TRBJ2-7, with D uncertain. V was clipped by 3 bases and J by 6 bases, with 12 bases between them. Germline CDR1 and CDR2: KGHSH and LQKENI. This CDR3 comprises 13 residues.

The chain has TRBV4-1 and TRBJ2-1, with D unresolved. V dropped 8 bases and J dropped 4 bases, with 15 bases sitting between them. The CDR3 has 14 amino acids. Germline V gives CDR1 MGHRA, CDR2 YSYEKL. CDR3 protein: CASSQRLVYNEQFF. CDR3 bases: TGCGCCAGCTCACAGAGGTTGGTATACAATGAGCAGTTCTTC.

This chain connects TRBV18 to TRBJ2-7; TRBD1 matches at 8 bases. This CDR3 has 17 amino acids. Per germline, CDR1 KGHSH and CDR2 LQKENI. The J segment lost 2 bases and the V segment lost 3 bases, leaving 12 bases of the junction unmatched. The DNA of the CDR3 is TGTGCCAGCTCACCCGACCGAGACGGGACAGGAACCTACGAGCAGTACTTC. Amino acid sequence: CASSPDRDGTGTYEQYF.

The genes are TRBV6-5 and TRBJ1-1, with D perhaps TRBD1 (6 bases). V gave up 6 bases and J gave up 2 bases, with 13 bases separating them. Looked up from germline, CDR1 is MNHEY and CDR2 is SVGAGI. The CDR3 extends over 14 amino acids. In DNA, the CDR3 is TGTGCCAGCAGCCCCGGGACAACTAACACTGAAGCTTTCTTT. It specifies CASSPGTTNTEAFF.